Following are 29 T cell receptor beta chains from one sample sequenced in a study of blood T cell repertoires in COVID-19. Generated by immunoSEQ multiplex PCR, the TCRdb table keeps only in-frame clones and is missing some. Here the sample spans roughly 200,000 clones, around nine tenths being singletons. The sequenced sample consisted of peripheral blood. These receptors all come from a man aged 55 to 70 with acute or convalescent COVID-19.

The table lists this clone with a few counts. The CDR3 loop reads CASSEAGPEDPLHF. The CDR3 bases are TGTGCCAGCAGTGAAGCGGGCCCGGAGGATCCCCTCCACTTT. The chain carries TRBV2 and TRBJ1-6; the D is unclear. Per the germline V gene, CDR1 is SNHLY and CDR2 is FYNNEI. V was pared by 0 bases and J by 13 bases, with 13 bases between. The CDR3 totals 14 residues.

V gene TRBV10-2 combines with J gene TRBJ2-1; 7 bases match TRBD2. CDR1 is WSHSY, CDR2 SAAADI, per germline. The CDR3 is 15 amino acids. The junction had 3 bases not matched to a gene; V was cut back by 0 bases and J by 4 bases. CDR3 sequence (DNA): TGCGCCAGCAGTGAGTCTGGGGGGGTTTACAATGAGCAGTTCTTC. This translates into CASSESGGVYNEQFF.

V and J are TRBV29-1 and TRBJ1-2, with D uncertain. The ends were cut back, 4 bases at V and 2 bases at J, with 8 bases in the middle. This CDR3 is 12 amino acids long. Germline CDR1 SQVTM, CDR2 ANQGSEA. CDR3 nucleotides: TGCAGCGTTGTGGGAGGCAACTATGGCTACACCTTC. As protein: CSVVGGNYGYTF.

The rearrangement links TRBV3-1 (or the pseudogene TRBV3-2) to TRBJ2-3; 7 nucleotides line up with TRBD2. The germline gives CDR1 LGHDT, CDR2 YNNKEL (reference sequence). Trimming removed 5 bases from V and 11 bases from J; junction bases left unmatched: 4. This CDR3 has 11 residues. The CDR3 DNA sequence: TGTGCCAGCAGCTCCCCGGGGGGGCAGTATTTT. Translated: CASSSPGGQYF.

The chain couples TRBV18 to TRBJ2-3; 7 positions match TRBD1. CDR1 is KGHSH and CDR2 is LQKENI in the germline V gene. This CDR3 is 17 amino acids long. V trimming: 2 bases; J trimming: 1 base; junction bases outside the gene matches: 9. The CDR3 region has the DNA TGTGCCAGCTCACCAGACAGGGCCGCCTCCGGCACAGATACGCAGTATTTT. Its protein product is CASSPDRAASGTDTQYF.

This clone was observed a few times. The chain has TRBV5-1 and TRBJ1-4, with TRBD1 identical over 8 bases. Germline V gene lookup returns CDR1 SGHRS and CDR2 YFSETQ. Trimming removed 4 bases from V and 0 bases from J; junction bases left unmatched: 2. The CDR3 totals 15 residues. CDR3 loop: CASSPGQATNEKLFF. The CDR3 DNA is TGCGCCAGCAGCCCGGGACAGGCAACTAATGAAAAACTGTTTTTT.

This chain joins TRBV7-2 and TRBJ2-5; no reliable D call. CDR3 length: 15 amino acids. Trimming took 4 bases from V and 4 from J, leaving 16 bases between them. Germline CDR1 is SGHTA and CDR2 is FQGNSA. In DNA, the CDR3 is TGTGCCAGCAGCTCTTCGGGTAAGGTCGGAGAGACCCAGTACTTC. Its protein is CASSSSGKVGETQYF.

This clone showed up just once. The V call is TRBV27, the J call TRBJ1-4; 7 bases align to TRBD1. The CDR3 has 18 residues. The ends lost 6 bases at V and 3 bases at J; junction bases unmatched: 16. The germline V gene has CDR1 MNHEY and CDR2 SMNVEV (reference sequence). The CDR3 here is CASRRSGTAKFSNEKLFF. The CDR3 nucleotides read TGTGCCAGCAGGCGTTCCGGGACAGCCAAGTTCTCTAATGAAAAACTGTTTTTT.

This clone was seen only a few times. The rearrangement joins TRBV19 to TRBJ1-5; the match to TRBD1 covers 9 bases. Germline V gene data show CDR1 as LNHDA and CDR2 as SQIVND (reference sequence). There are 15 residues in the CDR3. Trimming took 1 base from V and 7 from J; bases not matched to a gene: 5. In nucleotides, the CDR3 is TGTGCCAGTAGTATAGGGACAGGGGCAGGACAGCCCCAGCATTTT. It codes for CASSIGTGAGQPQHF. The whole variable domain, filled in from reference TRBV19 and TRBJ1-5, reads DGGITQSPKYLFRKEGQNVTLSCEQNLNHDAMYWYRQDPGQGLRLIYYSQIVNDFQKGDIAEGYSVSREKKESFPLTVTSAQKNPTAFYLCASSIGTGAGQPQHFGDGTRLSIL.

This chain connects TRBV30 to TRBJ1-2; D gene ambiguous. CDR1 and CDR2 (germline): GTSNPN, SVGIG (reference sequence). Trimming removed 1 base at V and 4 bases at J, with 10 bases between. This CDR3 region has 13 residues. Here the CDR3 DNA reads TGTGCCTGGAGTGAGCAGAGCGTCTATGGCTACACCTTC. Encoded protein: CAWSEQSVYGYTF.

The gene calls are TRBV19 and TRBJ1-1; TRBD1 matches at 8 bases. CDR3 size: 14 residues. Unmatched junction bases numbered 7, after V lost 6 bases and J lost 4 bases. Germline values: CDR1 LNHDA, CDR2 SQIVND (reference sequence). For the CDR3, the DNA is TGTGCCAGTAGCGCCAGGGGGCGTTTCACTGAAGCTTTCTTT. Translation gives CASSARGRFTEAFF.

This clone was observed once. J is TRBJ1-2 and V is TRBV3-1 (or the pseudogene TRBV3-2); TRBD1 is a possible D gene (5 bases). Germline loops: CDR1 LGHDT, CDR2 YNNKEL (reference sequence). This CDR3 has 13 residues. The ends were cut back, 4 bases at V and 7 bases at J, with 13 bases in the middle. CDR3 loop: CASSLGLKGGYTF. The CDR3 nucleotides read TGTGCCAGCAGCCTGGGACTCAAGGGTGGCTACACCTTC.

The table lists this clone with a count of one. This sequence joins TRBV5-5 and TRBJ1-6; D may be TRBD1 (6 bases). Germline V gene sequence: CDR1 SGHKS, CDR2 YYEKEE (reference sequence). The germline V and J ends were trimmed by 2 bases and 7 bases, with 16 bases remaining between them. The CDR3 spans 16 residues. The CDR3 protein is CASSFNPQGTNSPLHF. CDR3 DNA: TGTGCCAGCAGCTTCAATCCACAGGGAACCAATTCACCCCTCCACTTT.

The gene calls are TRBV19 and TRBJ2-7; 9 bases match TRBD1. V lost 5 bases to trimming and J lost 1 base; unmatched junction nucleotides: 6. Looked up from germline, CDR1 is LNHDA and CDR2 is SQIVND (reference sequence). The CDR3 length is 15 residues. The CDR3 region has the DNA TGTGCCAGTAGTCTCCAACAGGGGGCATCCTACGAGCAGTACTTC. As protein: CASSLQQGASYEQYF.

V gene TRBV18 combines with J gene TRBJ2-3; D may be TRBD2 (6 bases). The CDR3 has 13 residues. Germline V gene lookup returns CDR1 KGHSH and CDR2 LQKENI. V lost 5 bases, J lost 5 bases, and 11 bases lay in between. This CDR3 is CASSRTGVDTQYF. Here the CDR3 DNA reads TGTGCCAGCTCAAGAACGGGGGTAGATACGCAGTATTTT.

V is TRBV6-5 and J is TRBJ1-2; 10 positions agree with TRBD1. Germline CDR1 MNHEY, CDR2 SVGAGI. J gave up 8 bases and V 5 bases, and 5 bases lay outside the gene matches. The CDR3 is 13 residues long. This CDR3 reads CASSTGQGKGYTF. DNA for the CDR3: TGTGCCAGCAGTACGGGACAGGGGAAAGGCTACACCTTC.

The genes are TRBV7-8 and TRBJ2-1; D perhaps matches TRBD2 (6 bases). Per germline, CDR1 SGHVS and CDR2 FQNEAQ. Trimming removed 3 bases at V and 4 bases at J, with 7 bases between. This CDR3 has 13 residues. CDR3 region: CASSLGLYNEQFF. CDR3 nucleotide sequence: TGTGCCAGCAGCTTGGGACTTTACAATGAGCAGTTCTTC.

The DNA for the CDR3 is TGTGCCAGCAGCCTCGGGGGGCAGAGCAATCAGCCCCAGCATTTT. It translates to CASSLGGQSNQPQHF. This sequence joins TRBV7-6 and TRBJ1-5; D is possibly TRBD1 (6 bases). The V and J ends lost 5 bases and 1 base respectively, with 12 bases between them. Germline V lookup: CDR1 SGHVS, CDR2 FNYEAQ. The CDR3 runs 15 residues.

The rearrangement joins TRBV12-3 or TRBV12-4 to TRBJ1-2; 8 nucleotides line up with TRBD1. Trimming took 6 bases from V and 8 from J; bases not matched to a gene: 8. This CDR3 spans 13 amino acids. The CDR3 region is CASRPQGARGYTF. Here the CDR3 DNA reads TGTGCCAGCAGACCCCAGGGGGCGCGAGGCTACACCTTC.

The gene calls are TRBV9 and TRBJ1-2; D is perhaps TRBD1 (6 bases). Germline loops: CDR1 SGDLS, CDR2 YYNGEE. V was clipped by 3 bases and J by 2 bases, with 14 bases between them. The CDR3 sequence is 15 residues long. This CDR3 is CASSESGTRNYGYTF. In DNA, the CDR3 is TGTGCCAGCAGCGAGAGCGGGACACGGAACTATGGCTACACCTTC.

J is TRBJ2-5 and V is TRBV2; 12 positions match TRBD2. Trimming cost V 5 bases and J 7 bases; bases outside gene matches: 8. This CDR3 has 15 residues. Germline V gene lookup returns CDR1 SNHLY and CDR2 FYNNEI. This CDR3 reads CASSIGTSGRGTQYF. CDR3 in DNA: TGTGCCAGCAGTATAGGGACTAGCGGGCGGGGGACCCAGTACTTC.

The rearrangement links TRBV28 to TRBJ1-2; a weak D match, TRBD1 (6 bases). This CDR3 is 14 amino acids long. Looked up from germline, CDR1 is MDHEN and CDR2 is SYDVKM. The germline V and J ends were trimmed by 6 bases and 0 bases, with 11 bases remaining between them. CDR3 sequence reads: CASSPGAPNYGYTF. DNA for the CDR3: TGTGCCAGCAGCCCAGGGGCTCCTAACTATGGCTACACCTTC.

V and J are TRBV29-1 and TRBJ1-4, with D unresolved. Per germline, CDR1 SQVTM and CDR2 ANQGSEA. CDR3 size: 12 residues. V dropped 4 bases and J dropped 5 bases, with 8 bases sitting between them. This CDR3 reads CSVGELNEKLFF. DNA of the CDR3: TGCAGCGTTGGTGAGCTAAATGAAAAACTGTTTTTT. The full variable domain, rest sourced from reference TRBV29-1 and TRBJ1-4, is SAVISQKPSRDICQRGTSLTIQCQVDSQVTMMFWYRQQPGQSLTLIATANQGSEATYESGFVIDKFPISRPNLTFSTLTVSNMSPEDSSIYLCSVGELNEKLFFGSGTQLSVL.

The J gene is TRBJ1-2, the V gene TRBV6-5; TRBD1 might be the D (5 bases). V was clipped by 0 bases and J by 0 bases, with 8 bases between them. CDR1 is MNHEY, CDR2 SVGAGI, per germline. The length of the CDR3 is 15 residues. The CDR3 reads CASSYSRAPNYGYTF. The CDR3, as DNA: TGTGCCAGCAGTTACTCCAGGGCCCCTAACTATGGCTACACCTTC.

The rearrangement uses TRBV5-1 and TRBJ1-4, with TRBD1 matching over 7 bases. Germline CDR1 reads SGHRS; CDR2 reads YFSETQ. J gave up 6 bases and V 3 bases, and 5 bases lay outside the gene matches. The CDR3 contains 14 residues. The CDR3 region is CASSSGGSDEKLFF. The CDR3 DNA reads TGCGCCAGCAGCTCAGGGGGTTCGGATGAAAAACTGTTTTTT.

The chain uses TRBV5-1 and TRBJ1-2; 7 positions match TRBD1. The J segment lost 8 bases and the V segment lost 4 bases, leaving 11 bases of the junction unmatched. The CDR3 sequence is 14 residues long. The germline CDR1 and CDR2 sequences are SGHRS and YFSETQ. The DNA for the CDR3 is TGCGCCAGCAGCCCCGCCGGGACAGTTGCAGGCTACACCTTC. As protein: CASSPAGTVAGYTF.

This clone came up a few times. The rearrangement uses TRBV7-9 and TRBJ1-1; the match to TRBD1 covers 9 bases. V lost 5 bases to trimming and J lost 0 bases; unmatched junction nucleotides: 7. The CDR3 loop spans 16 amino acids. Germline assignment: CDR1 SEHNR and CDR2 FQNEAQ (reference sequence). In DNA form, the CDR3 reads TGTGCCAGCAGCGCCCTCGGGACAGGGCTGAACACTGAAGCTTTCTTT. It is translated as CASSALGTGLNTEAFF.

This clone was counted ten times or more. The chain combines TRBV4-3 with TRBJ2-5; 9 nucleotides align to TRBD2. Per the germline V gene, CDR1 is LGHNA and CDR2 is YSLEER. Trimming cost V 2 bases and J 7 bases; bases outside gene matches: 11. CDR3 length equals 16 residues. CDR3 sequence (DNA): TGCGCCAGCAGCCAAACAGATAGGACTAGCGCCGGGACCCAGTACTTC. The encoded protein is CASSQTDRTSAGTQYF.

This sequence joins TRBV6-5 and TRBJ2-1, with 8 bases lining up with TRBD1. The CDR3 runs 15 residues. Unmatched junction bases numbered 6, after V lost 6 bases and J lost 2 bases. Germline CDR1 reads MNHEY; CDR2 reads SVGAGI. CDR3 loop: CASRKTGGAYNEQFF. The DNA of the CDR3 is TGTGCCAGCAGGAAAACAGGGGGTGCCTACAATGAGCAGTTCTTC.